This is a list of T cell receptor beta chains from one sample in a study of beta chain features in type 1 diabetes. The repertoire was sequenced with immunoSEQ multiplex PCR; TCRdb's copy has only in-frame clones and lacks some. The sample contains about 700,000 clones, roughly 12% of which appear only once. Sequencing input: naive CD4+ T cells from blood. The receptor set was obtained from a man aged 18 to 29 with type 1 diabetes. Each CDR3 is given with its conserved first and last residue. The order of the fields is V gene, clone size, D gene, J gene, CDR3 protein, CDR3 DNA. A D gene is named only where the DNA matches it firmly. Clone size is shown for a subset of rows, as once, few, many or a class of expanded clone.

>TRBV7-6|-|-|TRBJ1-1
CASSLFQMNTEAFF
TGTGCCAGCAGCTTATTTCAGATGAACACTGAAGCTTTCTTT
>TRBV6-5|few|-|TRBJ2-1
CASSYSKGVLEQFF
TGTGCCAGCAGTTACTCGAAAGGGGTTTTGGAGCAGTTCTTC
>TRBV30|-|-|TRBJ1-1
CAWRGPGITEAFF
TGTGCCTGGAGGGGACCGGGAATTACTGAAGCTTTCTTT
>TRBV27|-|-|TRBJ2-1
CASSLGRLPHNEQFF
TGTGCCAGCAGTTTAGGCCGGTTACCTCACAATGAGCAGTTCTTC
>TRBV6-4|few|-|TRBJ1-1
CASSDSEGSEAFF
TGTGCCAGCAGTGACTCGGAAGGGTCTGAAGCTTTCTTT
>TRBV28|-|TRBD1|TRBJ2-7
CASNPPGTGSYEQYF
TGTGCCAGCAATCCCCCCGGGACAGGCTCCTACGAGCAGTACTTC
>TRBV19|-|-|TRBJ1-6
CASSAPGDSPLHF
TGTGCCAGTAGCGCCCCTGGGGATTCACCCCTCCACTTT
>TRBV9|few|-|TRBJ1-1
CASAQGHHGPEAFF
TGTGCCAGCGCGCAAGGCCATCATGGCCCTGAAGCTTTCTTT
>TRBV12-5|few|TRBD1|TRBJ1-2
CASGLTTGAHYGYTF
TGTGCTAGTGGTTTGACTACAGGGGCCCACTATGGCTACACCTTC
>TRBV2|few|-|TRBJ1-3
CASSDGSPGNTIYF
TGTGCCAGCAGTGATGGCTCTCCTGGAAACACCATATATTTT
>TRBV28|-|-|TRBJ1-1
CASSFSGRTEAFF
TGTGCCAGCAGTTTTTCGGGCAGGACTGAAGCTTTCTTT